This T cell receptor beta chain was sequenced in a study of T cell changes during pregnancy in multiple sclerosis. Libraries were prepared by immunoSEQ multiplex PCR; TCRdb keeps only in-frame clonotypes and omits some of them. The sample includes 64,000 or so clones, around 92% of them seen just once. The CDR3 covers 17 residues. CDR1 and CDR2 from the germline V gene are SGHAT and FQNNGV. The ends were cut back, 0 bases at V and 0 bases at J, with 9 bases in the middle. The specimen comprised peripheral blood, sampled in the first trimester of pregnancy. This rearrangement joins TRBV11-2 to TRBJ2-6; perhaps TRBD1 as D (6 bases). The clonotype was recovered from a female donor with multiple sclerosis, enrolled in a pregnancy study. In nucleotides, the CDR3 is TGTGCCAGCAGCTTAGACAGGGGTGCCTCTGGGGCCAACGTCCTGACTTTC. Protein sequence: CASSLDRGASGANVLTF.